The rows below give T cell receptor beta chains drawn from one sample of a study of response to subunit inactivated influenza vaccine. TCRdb re-called the RT-PCR reads with MiXCR, one entry per CDR3 protein. There are approximately 530,000 distinct CDR3 sequences in the sample; approximately 7.6% occur only once, and over 10% lies in the top ten. The sequenced sample was PBMCs from blood, obtained about 23 months after vaccination. The receptors come from a man between 50 and 70 years old who received an inactivated influenza vaccine. Both conserved end residues are part of each CDR3. A D gene is named only where the DNA matches it firmly. Rows give clone size only sometimes, using once, few, many, or a class for an expanded clone.

CDR3nt	CDR3aa	abundance	v_gene	j_gene	d_gene
TGTGCCAGCAGCTCGACAGGGGGCCTCTACGAGCAGTACTTC	CASSSTGGLYEQYF	few	TRBV5-6	TRBJ2-7	TRBD1
TGTGCCAGCAGTTACTCGGTAGACACAGATACGCAGTATTTT	CASSYSVDTDTQYF	many	TRBV6-5	TRBJ2-3	-
TGTGCCAGCAGAGCAAGGTTACTAGCGGGAGGCTCCTACAATGAGCAGTTCTTC	CASRARLLAGGSYNEQFF	few	TRBV18	TRBJ2-1	TRBD2
TGTGCCAGCTCACCAGGGGCCGGTGAAAAACTGTTTTTT	CASSPGAGEKLFF	many	TRBV18	TRBJ1-4	-
TGTGCCAGCAGTTTGAGCGCCCTGACTAATGAGCAGTTCTTC	CASSLSALTNEQFF	-	TRBV12-3/TRBV12-4	TRBJ2-1	-
TGCGCCAGCGGTATAGCGGGAACCTACGAGCAGTACTTC	CASGIAGTYEQYF	few	TRBV5-1	TRBJ2-7	TRBD2
TGTGCCATCAGTGTTGGCGCAGCACCAGATACGCAGTATTTT	CAISVGAAPDTQYF	many	TRBV10-3	TRBJ2-3	-
TGTGCCAGCAGCTTAGACCGGGGGCTCTCTGGAAACACCATATATTTT	CASSLDRGLSGNTIYF	few	TRBV7-9	TRBJ1-3	-
TGTGCCAGCGATTTACAGGGTAATTCACCCCTCCACTTT	CASDLQGNSPLHF	few	TRBV28	TRBJ1-6	-
TGTGCCAGCAGCTTCGCCACAGGGCGCGGAACTGAAAAACTGTTTTTT	CASSFATGRGTEKLFF	-	TRBV11-1	TRBJ1-4	-
TGCAGTGCTCTGCCTCAGGGTTCCTATGGCTACACCTTC	CSALPQGSYGYTF	-	TRBV20-1	TRBJ1-2	-
TGTGCCAGCAGAGATCGGGGGGGGACTGAAGCTTTCTTT	CASRDRGGTEAFF	few	TRBV7-9	TRBJ1-1	-
TGCGCCAGCAGCCAAGACGGAACAGGGTTTGGTGAAGCTTTCTTT	CASSQDGTGFGEAFF	many	TRBV4-3	TRBJ1-1	-
TGTGCCAGCAGCCAATATACAGGCTCGAACACTGAAGCTTTCTTT	CASSQYTGSNTEAFF	-	TRBV3-1	TRBJ1-1	-
TGCGCCGCGGTCAGAGGGGTGGGATACGAGCAGTACTTC	CAAVRGVGYEQYF	many	TRBV10-2	TRBJ2-7	-
TGTGCCAGCAGTTCCACACCACAGGCAACGGTTGCAAAACTGTTTTTT	CASSSTPQATVAKLFF	-	TRBV27	TRBJ1-4	-
TGTGCCAGCAGTTGGACAGACAATCAGCCCCAGCATTTT	CASSWTDNQPQHF	many	TRBV12-3/TRBV12-4	TRBJ1-5	-
TGTGCCAGCAGTCCCCGACAGGGGGCCTACGAGCAGTACTTC	CASSPRQGAYEQYF	many	TRBV18	TRBJ2-7	TRBD1
TGCAGTGCGCACAACTCCGGGACAGCCTCTTCCTATGGCTACACCTTC	CSAHNSGTASSYGYTF	few	TRBV20-1	TRBJ1-2	TRBD1
TGTGCCAGCAGCTCCGGGCTGGGTTGCTACGAGCAGTACTTC	CASSSGLGCYEQYF	-	TRBV5-6	TRBJ2-7	-
TGTGCCAGCAGTTTCTACGGATACAATGAGCAGTTCTTC	CASSFYGYNEQFF	few	TRBV6-2/TRBV6-3	TRBJ2-1	-
TGCGCCAGCAGCAAGGCCTCTAGCGGGAGGGCCAATGAGCAGTTCTTC	CASSKASSGRANEQFF	-	TRBV5-1	TRBJ2-1	TRBD2
TGTGCCAGCAGCTGGGGGCAGGAGTTGTACGAGCAGTACTTC	CASSWGQELYEQYF	-	TRBV5-6	TRBJ2-7	-
TGTGCCAGCAGCCAATCAAGGGCTCATAATTCACCCCTCCACTTT	CASSQSRAHNSPLHF	-	TRBV14	TRBJ1-6	-
TGTGCCAGCAGAAACCTAGCGGGGGGTCAAGAGACCCAGTACTTC	CASRNLAGGQETQYF	-	TRBV3-1	TRBJ2-5	TRBD2
TGCGCCAGCAGCCGCAAGTTGGACAGGGGATATAATTCACCCCTCCACTTT	CASSRKLDRGYNSPLHF	-	TRBV4-3	TRBJ1-6	TRBD1
TGCAGCGTTGAAGTCGCCCAAGTGGCGTACTTC	CSVEVAQVAYF	many	TRBV29-1	TRBJ2-7	-
TGCGCCAGCAGCCTAGACAGGGCGGGGGTCGGGGAGCTGTTTTTT	CASSLDRAGVGELFF	few	TRBV4-3	TRBJ2-2	-
TGTGCCAGCAGCAAAGGTCCTTTTGATAATTCACCCCTCCACTTT	CASSKGPFDNSPLHF	many	TRBV21-1	TRBJ1-6	-
TGTGCCAGCAGCCAGGCATTGGGTAGCACAGATACGCAGTATTTT	CASSQALGSTDTQYF	few	TRBV7-8	TRBJ2-3	-
TGTGCCAGCAGCTTCCCACAGGGGACCCATGGCTACACCTTC	CASSFPQGTHGYTF	many	TRBV7-9	TRBJ1-2	TRBD1
TGTGCCACTTCCCAGGTAGCGGGACCCTACGAGCAGTACTTC	CATSQVAGPYEQYF	many	TRBV15	TRBJ2-7	TRBD2
TGCGCCAGCACCTGGAGGCAGGGCGAGACCCAGTACTTC	CASTWRQGETQYF	many	TRBV5-1	TRBJ2-5	-
TGTGCCAGCAGCTCCGAAGGGGGAGCTGGGGCCAACGTCCTGACTTTC	CASSSEGGAGANVLTF	-	TRBV7-9	TRBJ2-6	-
TGTGCCAGCAGAAGACCCGGGACTAGCGTTTCTGGGGCCAACGTCCTGACTTTC	CASRRPGTSVSGANVLTF	many	TRBV11-2	TRBJ2-6	TRBD2
TGCGCCAGCAGCCAAGAGTTGGACGTCAATCAGCCCCAGCATTTT	CASSQELDVNQPQHF	-	TRBV4-3	TRBJ1-5	-
TGTGCCAGCAGCCTCACCCGAAACACCGGGACTAGCACCTACGAGCAGTACTTC	CASSLTRNTGTSTYEQYF	many	TRBV3-1	TRBJ2-7	TRBD2
TGTGCCAGCAGCCAAGAGGGAAGGGCAGGGCGTTTCAATGAGCAGTTCTTC	CASSQEGRAGRFNEQFF	-	TRBV3-1	TRBJ2-1	-
TGTGCCAGCAGTTTGAGGGATGGATACGAGCAGTACTTC	CASSLRDGYEQYF	many	TRBV12-3/TRBV12-4	TRBJ2-7	-
TGCGCCAGCAGCTTGGGATTGGAAAACTCCTACGAGCAGTACTTC	CASSLGLENSYEQYF	-	TRBV5-1	TRBJ2-7	-
TGCAGCGTTGAGGCTAGCGGGAGAGAGACCCAGTACTTC	CSVEASGRETQYF	many	TRBV29-1	TRBJ2-5	TRBD2
TGTGCCAGCAGCCTCCAAGGGTCCGGGACAGGGTCGACAGATACGCAGTATTTT	CASSLQGSGTGSTDTQYF	many	TRBV11-2	TRBJ2-3	TRBD1
TGTGCCAGCAGCTTAGGGACAGCCGACTGGGATACGCAGTATTTT	CASSLGTADWDTQYF	few	TRBV5-6	TRBJ2-3	TRBD1
TGCGCCAGCAGCCCAAACAGACCAACTAATGAAAAACTGTTTTTT	CASSPNRPTNEKLFF	-	TRBV5-1	TRBJ1-4	-
TGTGCCAGCGGCCTCGCTGACGTTTCTGAGCAGTTCTTC	CASGLADVSEQFF	many	TRBV7-9	TRBJ2-1	-
TGCAGTGCTAGAAGCCTGACTAGCGGGGGACTCCAAGAGACCCAGTACTTC	CSARSLTSGGLQETQYF	few	TRBV20-1	TRBJ2-5	TRBD2
TGCAGTGCTAGGGGCAGGATGGATACGCAGTATTTT	CSARGRMDTQYF	-	TRBV20-1	TRBJ2-3	-
TGTGCCTGGAGTCTCACAGGGGTTGAGACCCAGTACTTC	CAWSLTGVETQYF	many	TRBV30	TRBJ2-5	TRBD1
TGTGCCAGCAGCCAAGAATCGGGTTTCTACGAGCAGTACTTC	CASSQESGFYEQYF	many	TRBV4-2	TRBJ2-7	-